The source of this T cell receptor (beta chain) is a study of shared clonotypes between healthy human individuals. As for the study in general: Three CD4 naive, three CD4 memory, two CD8 naive and one CD8 memory plate were used per donor.

It was at deep level that the assay was run. Only in-frame clones appear in the TCRdb table, and some are missing; sequencing was by immunoSEQ multiplex PCR. The sample has about 980,000 clones, around 80% seen once. Note on this clone: What it binds is unknown.

The CDR3 is 14 amino acids. V was pared by 10 bases and J by 7 bases, with 21 bases between. Germline V gene data show CDR1 as MNHNS and CDR2 as SASEGT. Study outcomes and limitations: The study found roughly 5% of naive CD4 clonotypes shared across a few donors.

This clonotype originated in a man aged 18-30 years in good health. The sequenced sample was memory CD4+ T cells sorted from blood. Subset noted: CD45RA-negative fraction. The gene calls are TRBV6-1 and TRBJ2-3; D is perhaps TRBD1 (5 bases). The DNA of the CDR3 is TGTGCCACTCTTCAGGTTTCAGGGATTCATACGCAGTATTTT. Residues: CATLQVSGIHTQYF.